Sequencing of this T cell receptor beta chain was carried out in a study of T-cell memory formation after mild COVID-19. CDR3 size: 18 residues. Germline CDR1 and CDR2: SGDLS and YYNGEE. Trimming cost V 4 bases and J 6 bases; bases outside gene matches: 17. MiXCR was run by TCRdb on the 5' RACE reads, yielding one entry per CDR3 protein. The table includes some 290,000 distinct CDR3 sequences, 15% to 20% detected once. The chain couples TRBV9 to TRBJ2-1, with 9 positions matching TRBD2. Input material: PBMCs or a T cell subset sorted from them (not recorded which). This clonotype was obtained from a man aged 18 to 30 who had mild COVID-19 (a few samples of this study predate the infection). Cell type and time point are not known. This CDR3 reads CASSPQPTGLASGNEQFF. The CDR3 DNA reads TGTGCCAGCAGCCCTCAACCCACGGGACTAGCATCCGGCAATGAGCAGTTCTTC.